These 21 T cell receptor beta chains were sequenced from one sample in a study of shared clonotypes between healthy human individuals. Profiled with immunoSEQ multiplex PCR; TCRdb holds only in-frame clones, not every one. In the table there are more than 1 million clones, about 80% of which are singletons. Material for sequencing was memory CD4+ T cells from PBMCs. Subset here: CD45RA-negative fraction. These receptors came from a man aged 18 to 35 in good health. Some clones in this sample may be carry-over from other donors' samples.

Turning to this clone: This CDR3 is also generated by other DNA sequences in the sample. The chain links TRBV5-1 to TRBJ2-3; D is uncertain. The CDR3 is 12 residues long. CDR1 SGHRS and CDR2 YFSETQ come from the germline V gene. Trimming removed 0 bases at V and 5 bases at J, with 4 bases between. CDR3 bases: TGCGCCAGCAGCTTGGAAGTAGATACGCAGTATTTT. Translated, it gives CASSLEVDTQYF.

The chain is built from TRBV18 and TRBJ1-2, with D unclear. Germline values: CDR1 KGHSH, CDR2 LQKENI. V shed 2 bases and J shed 4 bases, with 8 bases lying between them. This CDR3 comprises 13 residues. In nucleotides, the CDR3 is TGTGCCAGCTCACCAGATGAGACCTATGGCTACACCTTC. Encoded protein: CASSPDETYGYTF.

This clone was counted only a few times. V and J are TRBV6-4 and TRBJ1-1, with D uncertain. CDR1 and CDR2 (germline): MRHNA, SNTAGT. The length of the CDR3 is 15 residues. V lost 6 bases and J lost 4, with 18 bases in between. CDR3 loop: CASSATFTGGTEAFF. The CDR3 DNA follows: TGTGCCAGCAGCGCGACATTCACCGGCGGCACTGAAGCTTTCTTT.

The chain links TRBV28 to TRBJ2-2; 7 nucleotides agree with TRBD1. The CDR3 totals 16 residues. Per germline, CDR1 MDHEN and CDR2 SYDVKM. With 7 bases clipped from V and 0 bases from J, the junction kept 8 bases outside the gene matches. CDR3 sequence: CASTRWTGANTGELFF. For the CDR3, the DNA is TGTGCCAGCACCCGGTGGACAGGCGCGAACACCGGGGAGCTGTTTTTT.

The CDR3 reads CASSEIWASQETQYF. The CDR3 DNA reads TGTGCCAGCAGTGAAATTTGGGCTAGCCAAGAGACCCAGTACTTC. The V gene is TRBV2, the J gene TRBJ2-5; D remains unclear. There are 15 residues in the CDR3. V was shortened by 2 bases and J by 1 base, with 11 bases between the two germline ends. Germline V gene data show CDR1 as SNHLY and CDR2 as FYNNEI.

Comments on this clone: At the DNA level, this CDR3 is encoded by other sequences in the same sample as well. This chain links TRBV28 with TRBJ2-1; 11 bases are a match to TRBD2. The CDR3 consists of 14 residues. Looked up from germline, CDR1 is MDHEN and CDR2 is SYDVKM. Trimming took 6 bases from V and 3 from J; bases not matched to a gene: 1. DNA for the CDR3: TGTGCCAGCAGAGGACTAGCGGGCTACAATGAGCAGTTCTTC. It is translated as CASRGLAGYNEQFF.

The rearrangement links TRBV25-1 to TRBJ2-3; D gene unclear. From germline, CDR1 is MGHDK and CDR2 SYGVNS. Trimming removed 2 bases from V and 2 bases from J, with 8 bases in between. The CDR3 contains 14 residues. The CDR3 loop reads CASSELTATDTQYF. The DNA of the CDR3 is TGTGCCAGCAGTGAACTCACAGCCACAGATACGCAGTATTTT.

The chain is built from TRBV10-3 and TRBJ2-2; perhaps D is TRBD1 or TRBD2 (5 bases each). The CDR3 length is 14 residues. Looked up from germline, CDR1 is ENHRY and CDR2 is SYGVKD. V was pared by 8 bases and J by 3 bases, with 13 bases between. The CDR3 here is CAILGPRDTGELFF. Here the CDR3 DNA reads TGTGCCATCCTGGGACCTCGGGACACCGGGGAGCTGTTTTTT.

This chain uses TRBV5-1 with TRBJ2-2, with 9 bases matching TRBD2. The V and J ends lost 4 bases and 5 bases, in that order; junction bases with no gene match: 6. Germline CDR1 and CDR2: SGHRS and YFSETQ. The CDR3 is 15 amino acids. CDR3 residues: CASSIAGVGTGELFF. CDR3 DNA sequence: TGCGCCAGCAGCATAGCGGGAGTGGGGACCGGGGAGCTGTTTTTT.

The gene calls are TRBV28 and TRBJ1-1, with a tentative D call TRBD1 (5 bases). Germline loops: CDR1 MDHEN, CDR2 SYDVKM. Trimming stripped 5 bases from V and 4 bases from J, with 20 bases between. The CDR3 extends over 16 amino acids. The CDR3: CASSPDAGWGRTEAFF. The DNA of the CDR3 is TGTGCCAGCAGTCCGGACGCAGGGTGGGGACGCACTGAAGCTTTCTTT.

CDR3 amino acids: CASTRGGPSYNEQFF. The CDR3 nucleotides are TGTGCCAGCACCAGGGGAGGGCCGTCCTACAATGAGCAGTTCTTC. This chain uses TRBV28 with TRBJ2-1, with D possibly being TRBD2 (7 bases). Germline CDR1 and CDR2: MDHEN and SYDVKM. This CDR3 comprises 15 residues. Deletions cut 7 bases from V and 1 base from J, with 14 bases between.

The CDR3 loop reads CASSPYSLAGGRGEQFF. The CDR3 nucleotides read TGTGCCAGCAGCCCATACTCACTAGCGGGAGGGCGGGGTGAGCAGTTCTTC. The rearrangement joins TRBV7-9 to TRBJ2-1, with 13 bases fitting TRBD2. The V and J ends lost 5 bases and 9 bases, in that order; junction bases with no gene match: 13. Germline-derived CDR1 and CDR2 are SEHNR and FQNEAQ (reference sequence). This CDR3 has 17 residues.

In this sample, this clone turned up once. This chain uses TRBV9 with TRBJ2-7; 12 nucleotides match TRBD2. CDR3 length: 15 amino acids. V shed 4 bases and J 5 bases; nucleotides not matched to a gene: 7. Germline V gene data show CDR1 as SGDLS and CDR2 as YYNGEE. CDR3 DNA: TGTGCCAGCAGCCTTCTAGCGGGAGGGCTCCACGAGCAGTACTTC. Amino acids: CASSLLAGGLHEQYF.

The chain links TRBV7-7 to TRBJ2-5; TRBD2 might be the D (6 bases). The ends were cut back, 5 bases at V and 5 bases at J, with 21 bases in the middle. This CDR3 region has 16 residues. Per the germline V gene, CDR1 is SSHAT and CDR2 is FNYEAQ (reference sequence). The CDR3 DNA follows: TGTGCCAGCAGCCTACGAGCGGGTCTGGGCCAGGAGACCCAGTACTTC. It specifies CASSLRAGLGQETQYF. Drawing the rest from reference TRBV7-7 and TRBJ2-5, the complete variable domain is GAGVSQSPRYKVTKRGQDVTLRCDPISSHATLYWYQQALGQGPEFLTYFNYEAQPDKSGLPSDRFSAERPEGSISTLTIQRTEQRDSAMYRCASSLRAGLGQETQYFGPGTRLLVL.

There are a few counts of this clone. The chain has TRBV29-1 and TRBJ1-1; possibly TRBD1 for D (6 bases). This CDR3 contains 13 residues. Trimming took off 6 bases at V and 4 bases at J, with 15 bases between the two ends. Germline CDR1 and CDR2: SQVTM and ANQGSEA. CDR3 protein: CSVRRQVGTEAFF. The CDR3 coding sequence is TGCAGCGTCCGTCGACAGGTGGGCACTGAAGCTTTCTTT.

This clone has only a few counts. The V call is TRBV7-2, the J call TRBJ2-3; no reliable D call. Trimming left V 5 bases short and J 2 bases short, with 11 bases between. Germline V gene lookup returns CDR1 SGHTA and CDR2 FQGNSA. CDR3 length: 14 amino acids. The CDR3, as DNA: TGTGCCAGCAGCCTCTGGGCAGACACAGATACGCAGTATTTT. This gives the protein CASSLWADTDTQYF. Using reference TRBV7-2 and TRBJ2-3 for the parts outside the CDR3, the full variable domain is GAGVSQSPSNKVTEKGKDVELRCDPISGHTALYWYRQSLGQGLEFLIYFQGNSAPDKSGLPSDRFSAERTGGSVSTLTIQRTQQEDSAVYLCASSLWADTDTQYFGPGTRLTVL.

The genes are TRBV10-2 and TRBJ2-7, with TRBD2 identical over 14 bases. Per the germline V gene, CDR1 is WSHSY and CDR2 is SAAADI. After removal of 6 bases from V and 5 bases from J, the junction contained 9 bases not matched to a gene. The CDR3 has 16 amino acids. CDR3 nucleotide sequence: TGCGCCAGCAGAGCCCGGACTAGCGGGAGGTTCAACGAGCAGTACTTC. This gives the protein CASRARTSGRFNEQYF.

The chain couples TRBV7-9 to TRBJ2-1; D perhaps matches TRBD2 (5 bases). Deletions cut 5 bases from V and 5 bases from J, with 16 bases between. Germline V CDR1 and CDR2: SEHNR, FQNEAQ (reference sequence). The CDR3 runs to 15 residues. The CDR3 spells CASSPPGRTNNEQFF. CDR3 in DNA: TGTGCCAGCAGCCCGCCGGGAAGGACCAACAATGAGCAGTTCTTC.

A few counts support this clone. V is TRBV29-1 and J is TRBJ1-2, with D possibly TRBD1 on 5 matching bases. The CDR3 spans 15 residues. The ends were cut back, 2 bases at V and 7 bases at J, with 20 bases in the middle. Germline CDR1 SQVTM, CDR2 ANQGSEA. CDR3 protein: CSVERNVGQGLGYTF. CDR3 coding DNA: TGCAGCGTTGAAAGGAATGTCGGGCAGGGCCTTGGCTACACCTTC.

The chain is built from TRBV6-4 and TRBJ2-5, with D perhaps TRBD1 (6 bases). In germline, CDR1 is MRHNA, CDR2 SNTAGT. The CDR3 contains 15 residues. V lost 6 bases and J 0 bases, leaving 14 bases between the germline ends. The DNA of the CDR3 is TGTGCCAGCAGCGAGACAGGCGGCTACCAAGAGACCCAGTACTTC. This codes for CASSETGGYQETQYF.

The chain uses TRBV2 and TRBJ2-4; 7 positions match TRBD1. This CDR3 spans 17 amino acids. Germline-derived CDR1 and CDR2 are SNHLY and FYNNEI. J gave up 5 bases and V 1 base, and 11 bases lay outside the gene matches. The CDR3 region has the DNA TGTGCCAGCAGTGAAGGGGTGGGCCATAGGGGGCAAAACATTCAGTACTTC. Its protein is CASSEGVGHRGQNIQYF.